The 21 T cell receptor beta chains listed next were all sequenced from one sample in a study of blood T cell repertoires in COVID-19. The repertoire was sequenced with immunoSEQ multiplex PCR; TCRdb's copy has only in-frame clones and lacks some. The sample has about 210,000 clones; around 90% are singletons. What was sequenced was peripheral blood. The receptor set was obtained from a man aged 25 to 40 with acute or convalescent COVID-19.

This chain uses TRBV6-6 with TRBJ1-6; D is undetermined. V was shortened by 4 bases and J by 10 bases, with 11 bases between the two germline ends. Germline V gene sequence: CDR1 MNHNY, CDR2 SVGAGI (reference sequence). CDR3 length: 13 amino acids. The CDR3 nucleotides read TGTGCCAGCAGTTTCTACGCCGGGTCACCCCTCCACTTT. It is translated as CASSFYAGSPLHF.

A remark on this clone: The sample carries other DNA sequences with the same CDR3. In DNA form, the CDR3 reads TGTGCCAGCAGCTTGAGGGGAGGGAACACTGAAGCTTTCTTT. It encodes CASSLRGGNTEAFF. The chain combines TRBV11-2 with TRBJ1-1, with D possibly matching TRBD1 (5 bases). The CDR3 is 14 residues long. V gave up 3 bases and J gave up 1 base, with 9 bases separating them. Looked up from germline, CDR1 is SGHAT and CDR2 is FQNNGV.

This clone is a singleton in its sample. The DNA for the CDR3 is TGTGCCAGCAGTCCTACTCGGACAGGGGGGATTCACGAGCAGTACTTC. Translation: CASSPTRTGGIHEQYF. The chain employs TRBV6-6 and TRBJ2-7, with TRBD1 matching 10 bases. The CDR3 has 16 residues. The germline CDR1 and CDR2 sequences are MNHNY and SVGAGI (reference sequence). V lost 5 bases to trimming and J lost 5 bases; unmatched junction nucleotides: 12.

This sequence joins TRBV30 and TRBJ2-5; 14 bases agree with TRBD2. Germline V gene lookup returns CDR1 GTSNPN and CDR2 SVGIG (reference sequence). The CDR3 runs 15 residues. J gave up 5 bases and V 2 bases, and 4 bases lay outside the gene matches. As DNA, the CDR3 is TGTGCCTGGAGTAGAGGACTAGCGGGAGGCGAGACCCAGTACTTC. Its protein is CAWSRGLAGGETQYF.

The chain combines TRBV10-3 with TRBJ1-2; possibly TRBD1 for D (6 bases). V lost 7 bases and J 6 bases, leaving 15 bases between the germline ends. CDR3 length equals 13 residues. From germline, CDR1 is ENHRY and CDR2 SYGVKD. In DNA form, the CDR3 reads TGTGCCATCAATCAAGGGGGGGCGCATGGCTACACCTTC. This sequence encodes CAINQGGAHGYTF.

This chain links TRBV6-6 with TRBJ1-2, with unresolved D. In germline, CDR1 is MNHNY, CDR2 SVGAGI (reference sequence). V was cut by 2 bases and J by 6 bases, with 7 bases left in between. This CDR3 comprises 12 residues. CDR3 DNA sequence: TGTGCCAGCAGTTACCTCACGGATGGCTACACCTTC. Protein: CASSYLTDGYTF.

The count of this clone is one. This sequence joins TRBV10-3 and TRBJ1-1; a weak D match, TRBD1 (5 bases). V was trimmed by 3 bases and J by 1 base, leaving 12 bases between them. Germline lookup yields CDR1 ENHRY and CDR2 SYGVKD. This CDR3 contains 15 residues. The CDR3 DNA reads TGTGCCATCAGTGACACAGGCATTGCGAACACTGAAGCTTTCTTT. The encoded protein is CAISDTGIANTEAFF.

V and J are TRBV6-2 or TRBV6-3 and TRBJ1-1; tentative D call: TRBD1 (5 bases). Germline lookup yields CDR1 MNHEY and CDR2 SVGEGT. V lost 2 bases and J lost 6, with 19 bases in between. This CDR3 is 16 amino acids long. CDR3 protein: CASSYNKGRGTAEAFF. The CDR3 region has the DNA TGTGCCAGCAGTTACAACAAAGGACGGGGGACCGCTGAAGCTTTCTTT.

This clone showed up just once. At one boundary the junction diverges from the germline segment, which might be a read error. J is TRBJ1-5 and V is TRBV6-1; D possibly corresponds to TRBD1 (6 bases). The germline CDR1 and CDR2 sequences are MNHNS and SASEGT. This CDR3 is built from 14 residues. The DNA for the CDR3 is TGTGCCAGCAGTGAAGGGGGGGGCAACCAGCCCCAGCATTTT. Translation gives CASSEGGGNQPQHF.

J is TRBJ2-1 and V is TRBV11-2; D unclear. Germline V lookup: CDR1 SGHAT, CDR2 FQNNGV. CDR3 length: 14 residues. With 3 bases removed from V and 4 bases from J, the gap between germline ends came to 10 bases. Written as DNA, the CDR3 is TGTGCCAGCAGCTTTAACTACAATTACAATGAGCAGTTCTTC. As protein: CASSFNYNYNEQFF.

In this sample, this clone turned up once. The chain joins TRBV5-1 to TRBJ2-7; D may be TRBD2 (7 bases). Deletions cut 5 bases from V and 3 bases from J, with 27 bases between. Germline lookup yields CDR1 SGHRS and CDR2 YFSETQ. The CDR3 covers 18 residues. CDR3 sequence reads: CASSLLGGGIIPNYEQYF. The CDR3 nucleotides read TGCGCCAGCAGTTTACTGGGCGGGGGCATTATTCCAAACTACGAGCAGTACTTC. The variable domain in full, with the rest retrieved from reference TRBV5-1 and TRBJ2-7, is KAGVTQTPRYLIKTRGQQVTLSCSPISGHRSVSWYQQTPGQGLQFLFEYFSETQRNKGNFPGRFSGRQFSNSRSEMNVSTLELGDSALYLCASSLLGGGIIPNYEQYFGPGTRLTVT.

This clone has just one count. The gene calls are TRBV6-6 and TRBJ1-1; D unclear. The CDR3 extends over 15 amino acids. Germline-derived CDR1 and CDR2 are MNHNY and SVGAGI (reference sequence). Trimming left V 7 bases short and J 2 bases short, with 17 bases between. CDR3 loop: CASIAALQINTEAFF. DNA of the CDR3: TGTGCCAGCATCGCGGCGCTGCAGATAAACACTGAAGCTTTCTTT.

The chain joins TRBV15 to TRBJ1-3, with D perhaps matching TRBD1 (5 bases). Germline V gene sequence: CDR1 LNHNV, CDR2 YYDKDF (reference sequence). The CDR3 sequence is 15 residues long. The V end lost 1 base, the J end lost 2 bases, and 9 bases lay between the germline ends. CDR3 sequence reads: CATSRGGGAGNTIYF. CDR3 bases: TGTGCCACCAGCAGAGGCGGGGGTGCTGGAAACACCATATATTTT.

CDR3: CASSLVGSFNEKLFF. CDR3 DNA sequence: TGTGCCAGCAGCTTAGTGGGCAGTTTTAATGAAAAACTGTTTTTT. The V gene is TRBV11-2, the J gene TRBJ1-4, with D unresolved. Germline assignment: CDR1 SGHAT and CDR2 FQNNGV. With 1 base removed from V and 4 bases from J, the gap between germline ends came to 10 bases. CDR3 length: 15 amino acids.

The chain combines TRBV7-3 with TRBJ2-2; TRBD2 matches 8 bases. CDR1 and CDR2 from the germline V gene are SGHTA and FQGTGA. J was trimmed by 3 bases and V by 2 bases; bases with no gene match: 8. CDR3 size: 17 residues. CDR3 residues: CASSLVSTSGYTGELFF. The CDR3 nucleotides read TGTGCCAGCAGCTTAGTTTCTACTAGCGGATACACCGGGGAGCTGTTTTTT.

Note on this clone: The sample has other DNA sequences that encode this CDR3 too. V and J are TRBV11-2 and TRBJ1-5; 8 nucleotides align to TRBD1. Looked up from germline, CDR1 is SGHAT and CDR2 is FQNNGV. The CDR3 is 13 residues long. The ends lost 8 bases at V and 7 bases at J; junction bases unmatched: 7. CDR3 amino acids: CASSLDRGQPQHF. The CDR3 region has the DNA TGTGCCAGCTCACTAGACAGGGGCCAGCCCCAGCATTTT.

This chain links TRBV12-3 or TRBV12-4 with TRBJ1-2; D is undetermined. V was shortened by 4 bases and J by 3 bases, with 9 bases between the two germline ends. This CDR3 has 13 amino acids. Here the CDR3 DNA reads TGTGCCAGCAGTTACGGAGAGGACTATGGCTACACCTTC. It specifies CASSYGEDYGYTF.

This clone was observed once. This chain joins TRBV30 and TRBJ1-2, with 9 bases matching TRBD1. The germline V gene has CDR1 GTSNPN and CDR2 SVGIG (reference sequence). After removal of 3 bases from V and 6 bases from J, the junction contained 11 bases not matched to a gene. The CDR3 totals 15 residues. CDR3 loop: CAWSPGTGWGDGYTF. The CDR3 nucleotides read TGTGCCTGGAGCCCCGGGACAGGGTGGGGAGATGGCTACACCTTC.

V gene TRBV6-5 combines with J gene TRBJ1-4; D is perhaps TRBD1 (5 bases). The CDR3 runs to 12 residues. The V end was cut by 8 bases, the J end by 7 bases, with 11 bases between. CDR1 is MNHEY, CDR2 SVGAGI, per germline. The CDR3 region has the DNA TGTGCCAGCCTCAGTGGGGCTGAAAAACTGTTTTTT. It is translated as CASLSGAEKLFF.

The rearrangement uses TRBV4-1 and TRBJ2-3, with 7 positions matching TRBD2. The V gene end was trimmed by 6 bases and the J gene end by 2 bases; junction bases not matched to a gene: 8. The length of the CDR3 is 15 residues. Germline-derived CDR1 and CDR2 are MGHRA and YSYEKL. CDR3 in amino acids: CASSLKLADTDTQYF. CDR3 DNA: TGCGCCAGCAGTCTTAAGCTAGCGGACACAGATACGCAGTATTTT.

The CDR3 spells CASSVGTGLTGANVLTF. The DNA for the CDR3 is TGTGCCAGCAGTGTCGGAACAGGGCTCACTGGGGCCAACGTCCTGACTTTC. The chain carries TRBV6-1 and TRBJ2-6, with TRBD1 as a possible D gene (6 bases). Germline V CDR1 and CDR2: MNHNS, SASEGT. CDR3 length: 17 amino acids. Trimming removed 4 bases from V and 2 bases from J, with 15 bases in between.